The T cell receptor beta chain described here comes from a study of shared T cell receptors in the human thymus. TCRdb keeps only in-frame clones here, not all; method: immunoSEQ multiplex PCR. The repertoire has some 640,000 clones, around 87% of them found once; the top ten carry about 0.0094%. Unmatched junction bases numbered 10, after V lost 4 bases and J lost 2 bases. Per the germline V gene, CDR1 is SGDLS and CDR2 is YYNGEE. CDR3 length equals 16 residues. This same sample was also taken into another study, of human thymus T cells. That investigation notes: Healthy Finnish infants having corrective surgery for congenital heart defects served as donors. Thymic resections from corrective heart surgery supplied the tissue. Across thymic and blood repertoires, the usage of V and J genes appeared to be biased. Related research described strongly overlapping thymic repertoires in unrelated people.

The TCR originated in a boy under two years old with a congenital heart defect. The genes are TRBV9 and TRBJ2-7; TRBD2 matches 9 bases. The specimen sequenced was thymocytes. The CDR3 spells CASSSSGLAHPYEQYF. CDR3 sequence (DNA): TGTGCCAGCAGCTCTTCCGGACTAGCGCATCCCTACGAGCAGTACTTC.